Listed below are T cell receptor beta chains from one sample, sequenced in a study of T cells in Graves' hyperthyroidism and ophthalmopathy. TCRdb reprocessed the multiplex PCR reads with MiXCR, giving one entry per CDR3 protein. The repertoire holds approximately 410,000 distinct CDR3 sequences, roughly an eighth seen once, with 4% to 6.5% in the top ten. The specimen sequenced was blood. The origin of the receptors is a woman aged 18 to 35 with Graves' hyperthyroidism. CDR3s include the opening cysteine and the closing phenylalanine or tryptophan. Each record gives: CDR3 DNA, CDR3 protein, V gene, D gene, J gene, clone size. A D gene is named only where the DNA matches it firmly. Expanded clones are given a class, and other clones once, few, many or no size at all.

DNA: TGCGCCAGCAGGACAATGAACACTGAAGCTTTCTTT; CDR3: CASRTMNTEAFF; V: TRBV5-1; D: NA; J: TRBJ1-1; size: many
DNA: TGTGCCAGCAGCCAAGATCTTGGCCGGACCACAGATACGCAGTATTTT; CDR3: CASSQDLGRTTDTQYF; V: TRBV4-2; D: NA; J: TRBJ2-3; size: NA
DNA: TGTGCCACCAGTGAGCTGCCGGACAGGGACGAGCAGTACTTC; CDR3: CATSELPDRDEQYF; V: TRBV24-1; D: TRBD1; J: TRBJ2-7; size: many
DNA: TGTGCCAGCAGTTCTGGGGGGAATTACGAGCAGTACTTC; CDR3: CASSSGGNYEQYF; V: TRBV6-5; D: NA; J: TRBJ2-7; size: NA
DNA: TGTGCCAGCAATGGAGACTTAAGAAAACTGTTTTTT; CDR3: CASNGDLRKLFF; V: TRBV6-1; D: NA; J: TRBJ1-4; size: NA
DNA: TGTGCCAGCACTGGACCAGGGTACGGAAACACCATATATTTT; CDR3: CASTGPGYGNTIYF; V: TRBV12-3/TRBV12-4; D: NA; J: TRBJ1-3; size: few
DNA: TGTGCCAGCAGCTTGGAGGATCAGAACACTTACGAGCAGTACTTC; CDR3: CASSLEDQNTYEQYF; V: TRBV5-5; D: NA; J: TRBJ2-7; size: few
DNA: TGTGCCAGCAGTCCGCCGGGACTAGCGGTCTACGAGCAGTACTTC; CDR3: CASSPPGLAVYEQYF; V: TRBV6-1; D: TRBD2; J: TRBJ2-7; size: many
DNA: TGCGCCAGCAGCTTCGAGGGGACTAGTACGAATGAGCAGTTCTTC; CDR3: CASSFEGTSTNEQFF; V: TRBV5-1; D: TRBD2; J: TRBJ2-1; size: many
DNA: TGTGCCAGCAGTGACGGAGCGGTGGGGGGCTACGAGCAGTACTTC; CDR3: CASSDGAVGGYEQYF; V: TRBV2; D: NA; J: TRBJ2-7; size: once
DNA: TGTGCCAGCAGCTCGATTACAGGGGGGTACGCTGAAGCTTTCTTT; CDR3: CASSSITGGYAEAFF; V: TRBV11-1; D: TRBD1; J: TRBJ1-1; size: NA
DNA: TGCGCCAGCAGCATTGCTAGCCTACTAGCGAGCGAGCAGTACTTC; CDR3: CASSIASLLASEQYF; V: TRBV5-1; D: TRBD2; J: TRBJ2-7; size: NA
DNA: TGCAGTGCTCGAGGACTAGCGGTTCGAGAGCAGTACTTC; CDR3: CSARGLAVREQYF; V: TRBV20-1; D: TRBD2; J: TRBJ2-7; size: many
DNA: TGCGCCAGCAGCTTCGGTGACAGGGGTTCAGCGCAAGATACGCAGTATTTT; CDR3: CASSFGDRGSAQDTQYF; V: TRBV5-1; D: TRBD1; J: TRBJ2-3; size: NA
DNA: TGTGCCAGCAGCCAAGAAGTCCCAGGGGCTGATGAAAAACTGTTTTTT; CDR3: CASSQEVPGADEKLFF; V: TRBV14; D: NA; J: TRBJ1-4; size: NA
DNA: TGCAGTGCTAGCACAGGGGGCAACTATGGCTACACCTTC; CDR3: CSASTGGNYGYTF; V: TRBV20-1; D: TRBD1; J: TRBJ1-2; size: NA
DNA: TGTGCCAGCAGTGGCCTCTACGAGCGGTACTTC; CDR3: CASSGLYERYF; V: TRBV12-3/TRBV12-4; D: NA; J: TRBJ2-7; size: NA
DNA: TGTGCCAGCAGCTTACTAGCGGGAGGGGTACATGGCGGGGAGCTGTTTTTT; CDR3: CASSLLAGGVHGGELFF; V: TRBV5-5; D: TRBD2; J: TRBJ2-2; size: NA
DNA: TGTGCCAGCAGCATCGAACTAGCGGGGGTGGAAGAGCAGTACTTC; CDR3: CASSIELAGVEEQYF; V: TRBV5-6; D: TRBD2; J: TRBJ2-7; size: NA
DNA: TGTGCCAGCAGTTACAGGCTAGCGGGAGATGTAGAACAGTACGAGCAGTACTTC; CDR3: CASSYRLAGDVEQYEQYF; V: TRBV6-5; D: TRBD2; J: TRBJ2-7; size: many
DNA: TGTGCCAGCAGCTTATGGGGCAGGCCACCGCAAACTGAAGCTTTCTTT; CDR3: CASSLWGRPPQTEAFF; V: TRBV13; D: NA; J: TRBJ1-1; size: many
DNA: TGTGCCAGCAGCCAAGAAGGAGGCGGAATGAGCGGCTACACCTTC; CDR3: CASSQEGGGMSGYTF; V: TRBV4-2; D: NA; J: TRBJ1-2; size: NA
DNA: TGTGCCAGCACCAGGACCGGGACAGTTAATGAAAAACTGTTTTTT; CDR3: CASTRTGTVNEKLFF; V: TRBV12-3/TRBV12-4; D: TRBD1; J: TRBJ1-4; size: many